The 4 T cell receptor beta chains reported below all come from one sample, sequenced in a study of blood T cells in healthy people across ages. It was with a sample-barcoded 5' primer and a J-beta primer mix that a second PCR of roughly 6 to 12 cycles was run. TCRdb used MiXCR to reprocess the 5' RACE reads, holding one entry per CDR3 protein. The table shows roughly 1.9 million distinct CDR3 sequences, with about two fifths occurring only once. What was sequenced was blood. These receptors all stem from a human donor in good health.

This clonotype was observed a handful of times. This chain connects TRBV28 to TRBJ2-5; 9 nucleotides line up with TRBD1. Germline CDR1 reads MDHEN; CDR2 reads SYDVKM. Germline trimming cut 5 bases from V and 7 bases from J; bases unmatched to any gene: 11. This CDR3 has 15 amino acids. CDR3 coding DNA: TGTGCCAGCAGTCCACGGGGACAGGGCTCACGGACCCAGTACTTC. Encoded protein: CASSPRGQGSRTQYF.

This chain joins TRBV7-2 and TRBJ2-1, with D unresolved. Trimming took 5 bases from V and 6 from J, leaving 11 bases between them. This CDR3 has 13 residues. The germline V gene encodes CDR1 SGHTA and CDR2 FQGNSA. The CDR3 DNA follows: TGTGCCAGCAGCCTTGCTAAATCCAATGAGCAGTTCTTC. Translation: CASSLAKSNEQFF.

The chain carries TRBV14 and TRBJ2-2; weak D call: TRBD1 (5 bases). V was cut by 6 bases and J by 4 bases, with 9 bases left in between. The CDR3 runs 13 residues. The germline gives CDR1 SGHDN, CDR2 FVKESK. In DNA, the CDR3 is TGTGCCAGCAGTCAGGGTGCCACCGGGGAGCTGTTTTTT. Residues: CASSQGATGELFF.

V is TRBV18 and J is TRBJ2-5; the D gene is possibly TRBD2 (5 bases). TRBJ2-7 explains the end of the DNA better; the J call may be wrong. CDR1 is KGHSH and CDR2 is LQKENI in the germline V gene. This CDR3 has 15 residues. CDR3 DNA sequence: TGTGCCAGCTCACCACCGGCTCGGGGTGGGTACGAGCAGTACTTC. It translates to CASSPPARGGYEQYF.